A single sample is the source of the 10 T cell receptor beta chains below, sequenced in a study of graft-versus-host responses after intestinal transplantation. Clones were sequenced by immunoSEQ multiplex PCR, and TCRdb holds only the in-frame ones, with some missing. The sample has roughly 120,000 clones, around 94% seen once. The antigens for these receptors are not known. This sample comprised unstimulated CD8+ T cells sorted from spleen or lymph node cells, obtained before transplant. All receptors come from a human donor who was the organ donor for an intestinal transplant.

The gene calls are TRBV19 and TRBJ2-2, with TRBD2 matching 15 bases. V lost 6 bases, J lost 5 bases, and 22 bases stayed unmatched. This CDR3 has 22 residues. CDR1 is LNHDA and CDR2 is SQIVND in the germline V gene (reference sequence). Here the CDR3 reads CASSRGDSAPGLAGGRTGELFF. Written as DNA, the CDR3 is TGTGCCAGTAGCCGCGGGGACAGCGCGCCGGGACTAGCGGGAGGCCGAACCGGGGAGCTGTTTTTT.

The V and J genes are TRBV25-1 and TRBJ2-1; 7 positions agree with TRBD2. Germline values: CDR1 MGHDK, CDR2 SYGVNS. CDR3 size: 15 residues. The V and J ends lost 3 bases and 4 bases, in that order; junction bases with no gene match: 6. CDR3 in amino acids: CASSDFGGGYNEQFF. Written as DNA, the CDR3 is TGTGCCAGCAGTGACTTTGGGGGGGGGTACAATGAGCAGTTCTTC.

CDR3 sequence reads: CASSLVGESTIYF. CDR3 sequence (DNA): TGTGCCAGCAGCTTAGTAGGGGAAAGCACCATATATTTT. V usage is TRBV11-2 and J usage is TRBJ1-3, with D tentatively TRBD1 (5 bases). Germline-derived CDR1 and CDR2 are SGHAT and FQNNGV. Trimming left V 1 base short and J 9 bases short, with 10 bases between. The CDR3 loop spans 13 amino acids.

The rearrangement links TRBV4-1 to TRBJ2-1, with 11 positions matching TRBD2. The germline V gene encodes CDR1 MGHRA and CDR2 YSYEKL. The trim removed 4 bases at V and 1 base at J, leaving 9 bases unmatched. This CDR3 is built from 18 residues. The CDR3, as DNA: TGCGCCAGCAGCCCCCTTTTGGGACTAGCGGCTTCCTACAATGAGCAGTTCTTC. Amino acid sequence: CASSPLLGLAASYNEQFF.

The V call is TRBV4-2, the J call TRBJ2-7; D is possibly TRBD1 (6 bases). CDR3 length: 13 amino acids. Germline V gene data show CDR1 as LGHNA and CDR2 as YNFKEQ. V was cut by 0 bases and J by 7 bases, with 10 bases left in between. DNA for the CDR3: TGTGCCAGCAGCCAAGAAGGGGGACGGGAGCAGTACTTC. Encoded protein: CASSQEGGREQYF.

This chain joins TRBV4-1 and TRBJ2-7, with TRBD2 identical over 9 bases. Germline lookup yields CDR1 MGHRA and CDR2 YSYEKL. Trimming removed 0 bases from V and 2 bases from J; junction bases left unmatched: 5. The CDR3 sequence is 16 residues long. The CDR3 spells CASSQEFLAGTYEQYF. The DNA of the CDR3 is TGCGCCAGCAGCCAAGAATTCCTAGCGGGGACCTACGAGCAGTACTTC.

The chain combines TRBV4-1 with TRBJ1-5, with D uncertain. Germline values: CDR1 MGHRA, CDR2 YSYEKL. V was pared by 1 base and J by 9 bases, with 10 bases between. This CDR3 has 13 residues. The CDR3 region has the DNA TGCGCCAGCAGCCAAGTACGGGGTCGGCCCCAGCATTTT. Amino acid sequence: CASSQVRGRPQHF.

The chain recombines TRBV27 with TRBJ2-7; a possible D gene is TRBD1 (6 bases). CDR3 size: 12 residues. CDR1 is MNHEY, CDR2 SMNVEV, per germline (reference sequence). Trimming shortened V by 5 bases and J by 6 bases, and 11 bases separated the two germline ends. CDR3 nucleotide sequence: TGTGCCAGCAGTCCCACAGGGATCGAGCAGTACTTC. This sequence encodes CASSPTGIEQYF.

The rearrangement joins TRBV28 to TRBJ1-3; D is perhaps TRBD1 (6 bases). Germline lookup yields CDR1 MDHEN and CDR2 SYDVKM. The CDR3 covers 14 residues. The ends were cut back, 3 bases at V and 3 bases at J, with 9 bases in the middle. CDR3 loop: CASSFGGIGNTIYF. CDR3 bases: TGTGCCAGCAGTTTCGGGGGCATTGGAAACACCATATATTTT.

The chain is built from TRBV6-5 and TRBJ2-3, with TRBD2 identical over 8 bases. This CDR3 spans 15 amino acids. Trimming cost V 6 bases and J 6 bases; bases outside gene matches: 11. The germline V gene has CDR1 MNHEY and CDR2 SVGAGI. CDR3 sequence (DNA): TGTGCCAGCAGCATTACAAGCGGGAGAGGTGATACGCAGTATTTT. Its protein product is CASSITSGRGDTQYF.